This TCR beta chain was profiled in a study of blood T cell repertoires in COVID-19. Study background: T cells, B-cell-depleted T cells, or PBMCs supplied cDNA or gDNA.

Sequenced by immunoSEQ multiplex PCR; TCRdb stores in-frame clones only, minus some. Here the sample spans more than 200,000 clones, 80% to 90% being singletons. The CDR3 has 13 residues. From germline, CDR1 is SEHNR and CDR2 FQNEAQ (reference sequence). V lost 5 bases and J lost 5, with 13 bases in between. This receptor was obtained from a woman aged 80 or over with acute or convalescent COVID-19. The chain employs TRBV7-9 and TRBJ2-7, with a possible D match to TRBD2 (5 bases). Sequences were obtained from peripheral blood. DNA for the CDR3: TGTGCCAGCAGCGCCCTCGCTAGCAACGAGCAGTACTTC. It codes for CASSALASNEQYF.